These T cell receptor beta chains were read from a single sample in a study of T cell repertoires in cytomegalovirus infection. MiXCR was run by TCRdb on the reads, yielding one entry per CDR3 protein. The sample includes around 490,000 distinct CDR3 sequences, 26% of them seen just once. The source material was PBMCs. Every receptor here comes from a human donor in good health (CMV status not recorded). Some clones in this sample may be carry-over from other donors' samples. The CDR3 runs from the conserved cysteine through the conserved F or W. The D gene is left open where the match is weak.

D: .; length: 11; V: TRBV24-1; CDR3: CATSDEVKLFF
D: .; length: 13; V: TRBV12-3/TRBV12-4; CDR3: CASRGTGYNEQFF
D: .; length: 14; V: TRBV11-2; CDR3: CASSLESGWETQYF
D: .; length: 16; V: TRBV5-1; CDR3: CASSLHRQASNEKLFF
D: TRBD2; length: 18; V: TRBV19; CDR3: CASKRLAGGSTNTGELFF
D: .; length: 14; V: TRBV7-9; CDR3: CASSLDRVNYGYTF
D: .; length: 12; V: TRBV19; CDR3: CASSIINYGYTF
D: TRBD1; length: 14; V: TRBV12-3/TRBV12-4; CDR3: CASTVPRQGNKAFF
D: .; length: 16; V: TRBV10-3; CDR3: CAISGSGGFRGTEAFF
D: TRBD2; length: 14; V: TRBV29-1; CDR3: CSVEGLAGGYEQYF
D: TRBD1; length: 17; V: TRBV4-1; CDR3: CASRSQAGTENYNEQFF
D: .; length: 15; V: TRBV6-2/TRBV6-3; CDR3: CASSTLRRDTGELFF
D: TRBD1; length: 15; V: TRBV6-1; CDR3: CASSEDYRGGYEQYF
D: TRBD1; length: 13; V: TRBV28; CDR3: CASSPGQGLEQYF
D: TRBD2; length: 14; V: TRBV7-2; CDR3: CASSLLAVQETQYF
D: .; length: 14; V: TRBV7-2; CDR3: CASSPQTNTGELFF
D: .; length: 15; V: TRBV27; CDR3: CASSLSLKGVNEQFF
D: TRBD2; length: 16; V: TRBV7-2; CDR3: CASSSGLAGIQETQYF
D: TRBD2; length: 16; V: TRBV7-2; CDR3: CASSLLGLAGGETQYF
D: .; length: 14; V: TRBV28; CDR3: CASSLETNQETQYF
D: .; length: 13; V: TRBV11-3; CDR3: CASSLNQGEKLFF
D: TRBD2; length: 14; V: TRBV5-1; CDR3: CASSWTSGRFEQFF